These T cell receptor beta chains were read from a single sample in a study of blood T cell repertoires in COVID-19. Here immunoSEQ multiplex PCR was the method, and the copy in TCRdb shows in-frame clones only, minus some. The sample lists 78,000 or so clones, approximately 86% occurring once. The source material was peripheral blood. The receptors here all came from a man between 50 and 59 years old with active or convalescent COVID-19. Each CDR3 is given with its conserved first and last residue. D genes are given only for firm matches. Clone size is shown for a subset of rows, as once, few, many or a class of expanded clone.

TRBV5-1,TRBD1,NA,TRBJ2-2,TGCGCCAGCAGCGCGGGACAGGAGGGAACCGGGGAGCTGTTTTTT,CASSAGQEGTGELFF
TRBV19,NA,NA,TRBJ1-1,TGTGCCAGTAGTAGACAGAACACTGAAGCTTTCTTT,CASSRQNTEAFF
TRBV24-1,TRBD2,NA,TRBJ2-7,TGTGCCACCAGTGACCGACTAGCGGGGGGGCCCTACGAGCAGTACTTC,CATSDRLAGGPYEQYF
TRBV5-1,NA,NA,TRBJ1-4,TGCGCCAGCAGCTTTCAGCGGGGGCGAGGAATCGAATCTGAAAAACTGTTTTTT,CASSFQRGRGIESEKLFF
TRBV18,TRBD1,NA,TRBJ1-2,TGTGCCAGCTCACCATCCGGACAGGGACTATATGGCTACACCTTC,CASSPSGQGLYGYTF
TRBV19,NA,NA,TRBJ1-2,TGTGCCAGTACCCCCCCCGGGGGCTATGGCTACACCTTC,CASTPPGGYGYTF
TRBV14,NA,NA,TRBJ2-5,TGTGCCAGCAGCCAAGAGTCCGGACAGCAAGAGACCCAGTACTTC,CASSQESGQQETQYF
TRBV7-8,NA,NA,TRBJ1-4,TGTGCCAGCAGGAGGGGGGGAGGCGAAAAACTGTTTTTT,CASRRGGGEKLFF
TRBV7-9,TRBD1,NA,TRBJ1-2,TGTGCCAGCAGCCAGGGGGAAAACTATGGCTACACCTTC,CASSQGENYGYTF
TRBV10-3,NA,NA,TRBJ2-2,TGTGCCATCAGACCTAATACAGGGAACACCGGGGAGCTGTTTTTT,CAIRPNTGNTGELFF
TRBV6-6,NA,NA,TRBJ1-1,TGTGCCAGCAGTTACTTAGGCATTCGGGACACTGAAGCTTTCTTT,CASSYLGIRDTEAFF
TRBV5-8,TRBD2,NA,TRBJ2-3,TGTGCCAGCCCACAGGGACTAGCGGGGGCCGATAGCACAGATACGCAGTATTTT,CASPQGLAGADSTDTQYF
TRBV7-2,TRBD1,NA,TRBJ1-2,TGTGCCAGCAGCCCAGCCCCGGGACAGGGGTATGGCTACACCTTC,CASSPAPGQGYGYTF
TRBV5-6,TRBD1,NA,TRBJ1-6,TGTGCCAGCAGCACTATAGACAGGGATAATTCACCCCTCCACTTT,CASSTIDRDNSPLHF
TRBV2,TRBD2,NA,TRBJ2-3,TGTGCCAGCAGCCACGGGACTAGCGGGGGAGGGGGGATTACAGATACGCAGTATTTT,CASSHGTSGGGGITDTQYF
TRBV2,NA,NA,TRBJ1-4,TGTGCCAGCAGTGAAGGAGTTAATGAAAAACTGTTTTTT,CASSEGVNEKLFF
TRBV28,NA,NA,TRBJ1-5,TGTGCCAGCAGTTTACCTCAGGGAAATCAGCCCCAGCATTTT,CASSLPQGNQPQHF
TRBV2,NA,NA,TRBJ2-7,TGTGCCAGCAGGGTTTATGGCGGATTAACCTACGAGCAGTACTTC,CASRVYGGLTYEQYF
TRBV6-4,NA,NA,TRBJ1-1,TGTGCCAGCAGAGCCGACAGGACCCCATCGGAAGCTTTCTTT,CASRADRTPSEAFF
TRBV11-3,TRBD1,NA,TRBJ2-5,TGTGCCAGCAGCGAACAGGGGTCACAAGAGACCCAGTACTTC,CASSEQGSQETQYF
TRBV7-2,NA,once,TRBJ1-2,TGTGCCAGCAGCGTAAACAGGGTGGGTGATGGCTACACCTTC,CASSVNRVGDGYTF
TRBV20-1,TRBD2,once,TRBJ2-1,TGCAGTGCTAGTCCCGGGGGGTACAATGAGCAGTTCTTC,CSASPGGYNEQFF
TRBV28,NA,NA,TRBJ2-3,TGTGCCAGCTACTCCACAGATACGCAGTATTTT,CASYSTDTQYF
TRBV5-1,TRBD2,NA,TRBJ2-1,TGCGCCAGCAGCTCCGGGGGGGACAATGAGCAGTTCTTC,CASSSGGDNEQFF